These 14 T cell receptor beta chains were sequenced from one sample in a study of CD8 T cells in Susac syndrome. The authors reverse transcribed about 0.5 to 1 ug RNA with random hexamers. TCRdb re-called the immunoSEQ multiplex PCR reads with MiXCR, one entry per CDR3 protein. The profile shows about 180,000 distinct CDR3 sequences, 85% to 95% of them singletons. Sequencing input: CD8+ T cells from PBMCs. These receptor sequences come from a human donor with multiple sclerosis.

The chain has TRBV1 and TRBJ2-4. TRBV1 is a listed pseudogene. This CDR3 spans 14 amino acids. The CDR3 loop reads CTSSQFLAKNIQYF. In DNA, the CDR3 is TGCACCAGCAGCCAGTTTCTAGCCAAAAACATTCAGTACTTC.

The chain uses TRBV20-1 and TRBJ2-7; no firm D call. Germline CDR1 DFQATT, CDR2 SNEGSKA (reference sequence). Trimming pared 0 bases from V and 3 bases from J, leaving 15 bases between. The CDR3 sequence is 15 residues long. CDR3 protein: CSARDPRTDYYEQYF. The CDR3, as DNA: TGCAGTGCTAGAGACCCCAGGACCGATTACTACGAGCAGTACTTC.

This clonotype was detected only once. CDR3 amino acids: CASSDLGGLGRAFF. CDR3 bases: TGTGCCAGCAGCGACCTTGGGGGTCTTGGTAGGGCTTTCTTT. This chain connects TRBV13 to TRBJ1-1; tentatively, D is TRBD1 (5 bases). The CDR3 is made up of 14 amino acids. Per the germline V gene, CDR1 is PRHDT and CDR2 is FYEKMQ (reference sequence). Between the trimmed V and J ends, which lost 5 bases and 11 bases, there was a span of 21 bases.

The chain recombines TRBV7-9 with TRBJ1-1; no clear D. This CDR3 has 14 amino acids. In germline, CDR1 is SEHNR, CDR2 FQNEAQ (reference sequence). The germline V and J ends were trimmed by 1 base and 4 bases, with 10 bases remaining between them. CDR3 sequence (DNA): TGTGCCAGCAGCTTAGGGACCGAAGTCACTGAAGCTTTCTTT. This sequence encodes CASSLGTEVTEAFF.

The chain uses TRBV29-1 and TRBJ2-2; the D gene could be TRBD1 or TRBD2 (5 bases each). Per germline, CDR1 SQVTM and CDR2 ANQGSEA. The CDR3 runs to 13 residues. With 7 bases removed from V and 1 base from J, the gap between germline ends came to 10 bases. The CDR3 sequence is CSALRGNTGELFF. The DNA of the CDR3 is TGCAGCGCACTGAGGGGGAACACCGGGGAGCTGTTTTTT.

J is TRBJ1-4 and V is TRBV9; D is perhaps TRBD1 (5 bases). This CDR3 has 16 residues. Germline V lookup: CDR1 SGDLS, CDR2 YYNGEE. V was shortened by 3 bases and J by 8 bases, with 20 bases between the two germline ends. The CDR3: CASSAPREGLGEKLFF. DNA for the CDR3: TGTGCCAGCAGCGCCCCGCGGGAGGGGCTCGGGGAAAAACTGTTTTTT.

V is TRBV29-1 and J is TRBJ2-7; tentative D call: TRBD2 (5 bases). CDR1 SQVTM and CDR2 ANQGSEA come from the germline V gene. The CDR3 length is 12 residues. Trimming shortened V by 8 bases and J by 0 bases, and 11 bases separated the two germline ends. CDR3 loop: CSIGLSSYEQYF. CDR3 coding DNA: TGCAGCATTGGACTCTCCTCCTACGAGCAGTACTTC.

V usage is TRBV9 and J usage is TRBJ1-5; D uncertain. The CDR3 is 13 amino acids. Per germline, CDR1 SGDLS and CDR2 YYNGEE. V lost 7 bases and J lost 1, with 9 bases in between. The CDR3 nucleotides read TGTGCCAGCGGCCGGTTCAGCAATCAGCCCCAGCATTTT. Translation: CASGRFSNQPQHF. The variable domain in full, completed from reference TRBV9 and TRBJ1-5, reads DSGVTQTPKHLITATGQRVTLRCSPRSGDLSVYWYQQSLDQGLQFLIQYYNGEERAKGNILERFSAQQFPDLHSELNLSSLELGDSALYFCASGRFSNQPQHFGDGTRLSIL.

CDR3 nucleotides: TGTGCCAGCAGTTCACCGGGACAGAGCTCCTATAATTCACCCCTCCACTTT. Amino acids: CASSSPGQSSYNSPLHF. This chain uses TRBV6-5 with TRBJ1-6, with 7 bases that match TRBD1. The V gene's germline CDR1 is MNHEY and CDR2 SVGAGI. The V gene end was trimmed by 4 bases and the J gene end by 0 bases; junction bases not matched to a gene: 6. The CDR3 spans 17 residues.

This rearrangement joins TRBV5-1 to TRBJ2-7, with D possibly being TRBD1 or TRBD2 (5 bases each). Germline V lookup: CDR1 SGHRS, CDR2 YFSETQ. This CDR3 has 13 amino acids. V lost 4 bases and J lost 3, with 11 bases in between. The CDR3 loop reads CASSLGPHYEQYF. The CDR3 DNA reads TGCGCCAGCAGCCTGGGACCGCACTACGAGCAGTACTTC.

The V gene is TRBV4-1, the J gene TRBJ2-1, with a possible D match to TRBD2 (6 bases). The CDR3 length is 14 residues. The V gene's germline CDR1 is MGHRA and CDR2 YSYEKL. Trimming left V 6 bases short and J 10 bases short, with 19 bases between. The CDR3 DNA follows: TGCGCCAGCAGGCACTCACCCCTAGCGCTCGAGCAGTTCTTC. Its protein is CASRHSPLALEQFF.

The J gene is TRBJ2-1, the V gene TRBV29-1; unclear D gene. The V end was cut by 5 bases, the J end by 5 bases, with 13 bases between. The CDR3 runs to 13 residues. CDR1 is SQVTM, CDR2 ANQGSEA, per germline. In DNA form, the CDR3 reads TGCAGCGTTCCCCCCGCGTCCGACAATGAGCAGTTCTTC. Translating it yields CSVPPASDNEQFF.

The chain links TRBV27 to TRBJ2-3, with D possibly matching TRBD1 (6 bases). Germline V lookup: CDR1 MNHEY, CDR2 SMNVEV (reference sequence). The CDR3 is 15 amino acids. V was pared by 6 bases and J by 5 bases, with 18 bases between. CDR3 DNA sequence: TGTGCCAGCAGGTTCTCAGGGGCGTTAAGAGATACGCAGTATTTT. As protein: CASRFSGALRDTQYF.

This clonotype came up once. This sequence joins TRBV20-1 and TRBJ2-5, with D possibly being TRBD1 (5 bases). V lost 1 base, J lost 2 bases, and 8 bases lay in between. CDR1 and CDR2 (germline): DFQATT, SNEGSKA (reference sequence). The CDR3 length is 13 residues. Here the CDR3 reads CSARGGGQETQYF. The CDR3 region has the DNA TGCAGTGCTAGAGGGGGCGGACAAGAGACCCAGTACTTC.